Each of the 11 T cell receptor beta chains below was sequenced from the same sample in a study of cytomegalovirus exposure and HLA in healthy donors. The PCR contained 60 Vbeta and 13 Jbeta primers. The protocol was immunoSEQ multiplex PCR, while the TCRdb copy is restricted to in-frame clones and leaves out a portion. Altogether 90,000 to 130,000 clones are present, 76% being singletons, with the ten largest covering roughly 12%. Sequencing used PBMCs. The receptors were gathered from a man between 25 and 39 years old in good health and CMV-seropositive.

This clone was picked up one time. The rearrangement links TRBV4-3 to TRBJ2-2; 12 nucleotides match TRBD2. The CDR3 covers 15 residues. The V gene's germline CDR1 is LGHNA and CDR2 YSLEER. Trimming removed 4 bases from V and 6 bases from J; junction bases left unmatched: 3. Here the CDR3 DNA reads TGCGCCAGCAGCCGGGGACTAGCGGGTTCCGGGGAGCTGTTTTTT. Protein sequence: CASSRGLAGSGELFF.

V gene TRBV6-1 combines with J gene TRBJ2-7; D is perhaps TRBD1 (5 bases). The CDR3 loop spans 14 amino acids. The V end lost 8 bases, the J end lost 2 bases, and 16 bases lay between the germline ends. Germline assignment: CDR1 MNHNS and CDR2 SASEGT. The chain's CDR3 is CASRSRQGAYEQYF. Here the CDR3 DNA reads TGTGCCAGCCGGTCACGGCAGGGTGCCTACGAGCAGTACTTC.

A word on this clone: The same CDR3 also results from other DNA sequences found in this sample. The J gene is TRBJ2-1, the V gene TRBV27, with TRBD1 identical over 7 bases. Germline-derived CDR1 and CDR2 are MNHEY and SMNVEV (reference sequence). The J segment lost 4 bases and the V segment lost 4 bases, leaving 1 base of the junction unmatched. The CDR3 has 13 residues. CDR3 DNA: TGTGCCAGCAGTTCGACAGGGTACAATGAGCAGTTCTTC. It yields the protein CASSSTGYNEQFF.

The rearrangement joins TRBV11-1 to TRBJ2-7; D is undetermined. CDR3 length: 15 residues. Per the germline V gene, CDR1 is SGHAT and CDR2 is FQDESV (reference sequence). V was trimmed by 1 base and J by 3 bases, leaving 13 bases between them. CDR3 coding DNA: TGTGCCAGCAGCTTAGGGCGGCGCCGGGTCTACGAGCAGTACTTC. This encodes CASSLGRRRVYEQYF.

The CDR3 region is CASSLSIFSDSYEQYF. The DNA of the CDR3 is TGTGCCAGCAGTTTATCCATATTCTCAGACTCCTACGAGCAGTACTTC. The V call is TRBV27, the J call TRBJ2-7; D ambiguous. The CDR3 runs to 16 residues. The germline V gene encodes CDR1 MNHEY and CDR2 SMNVEV (reference sequence). V was shortened by 0 bases and J by 0 bases, with 12 bases between the two germline ends.

The rearrangement links TRBV2 to TRBJ2-7; D is ambiguous. V was trimmed by 3 bases and J by 3 bases, leaving 12 bases between them. The CDR3 is made up of 14 amino acids. The germline V gene encodes CDR1 SNHLY and CDR2 FYNNEI. The CDR3 here is CASSDISDGYEQYF. CDR3 DNA: TGTGCCAGCAGTGACATAAGCGATGGCTACGAGCAGTACTTC.

On this clone itself: The sample holds other DNA sequences that translate to the same CDR3. The chain is built from TRBV4-3 and TRBJ2-6; D is unresolved. The CDR3 is 16 amino acids. The V and J ends lost 0 bases and 0 bases respectively, with 6 bases between them. Germline CDR1 and CDR2: LGHNA and YSLEER. The CDR3 loop is CASSQDSSSGANVLTF. The CDR3 region has the DNA TGCGCCAGCAGCCAAGATAGCAGCTCTGGGGCCAACGTCCTGACTTTC.

V gene TRBV7-9 combines with J gene TRBJ1-1; the match to TRBD1 covers 7 bases. The CDR3 covers 13 residues. Germline lookup yields CDR1 SEHNR and CDR2 FQNEAQ (reference sequence). Unmatched junction bases numbered 5, after V lost 3 bases and J lost 7 bases. CDR3: CASSLGQSSEAFF. In DNA, the CDR3 is TGTGCCAGCAGCTTGGGACAGAGTAGTGAAGCTTTCTTT.

This clone showed up just a few times. The chain is built from TRBV6-5 and TRBJ2-7; 9 bases match TRBD2. Germline CDR1 and CDR2: MNHEY and SVGAGI. With V trimmed by 5 bases and J by 3 bases, 8 bases remained unmatched. The CDR3 sequence is 15 residues long. The CDR3 sequence is CASSRLAGEYYEQYF. The DNA of the CDR3 is TGTGCCAGCAGTCGGTTAGCGGGAGAATACTACGAGCAGTACTTC.

The chain employs TRBV19 and TRBJ2-2, with D perhaps TRBD1 (6 bases). Germline V CDR1 and CDR2: LNHDA, SQIVND (reference sequence). The length of the CDR3 is 15 residues. Trimming shortened V by 4 bases and J by 0 bases, and 9 bases separated the two germline ends. The CDR3 nucleotides are TGTGCCAGTAGTACCCACAGGGCGAACACCGGGGAGCTGTTTTTT. Residues: CASSTHRANTGELFF.

This clone was recorded only once. The J gene is TRBJ1-1, the V gene TRBV28; D is perhaps TRBD1 (5 bases). Germline V gives CDR1 MDHEN, CDR2 SYDVKM. The V and J ends lost 3 bases and 1 base respectively, with 15 bases between them. There are 16 residues in the CDR3. The CDR3 region is CASSFRGVGSNTEAFF. The CDR3, as DNA: TGTGCCAGCAGTTTCCGGGGGGTAGGTTCGAACACTGAAGCTTTCTTT.